The 10 T cell receptor beta chains below were found in one sample sequenced in a study of T cell repertoires in cytomegalovirus infection. TCRdb re-called the reads through MiXCR, storing one row per CDR3 protein. The sample yields fewer than 350,000 distinct CDR3 sequences, 9% to 9.5% seen once. Sequencing input: PBMCs. These receptors came from a human donor in good health (CMV status not recorded). Some clones in this sample may be carry-over from other donors' samples.

This clonotype was seen only a few times. The chain combines TRBV6-6 with TRBJ1-1; unclear D gene. The CDR3 runs to 10 residues. Germline V lookup: CDR1 MNHNY, CDR2 SVGAGI (reference sequence). V lost 6 bases and J 10 bases, leaving 9 bases between the germline ends. The chain's CDR3 is CASSGPRAFF. CDR3 nucleotide sequence: TGTGCCAGCAGCGGCCCTCGAGCTTTCTTT.

This clonotype was counted many times. The CDR3 protein is CASSLVGAPPLHF. CDR3 DNA sequence: TGTGCCAGCAGTTTAGTGGGTGCCCCCCCCCTCCACTTT. The chain recombines TRBV12-3 or TRBV12-4 with TRBJ1-6; D remains ambiguous. The ends were cut back, 1 base at V and 13 bases at J, with 11 bases in the middle. CDR3 length equals 13 residues.

The chain employs TRBV5-6 and TRBJ2-2; TRBD1 is a possible D gene (5 bases). V was trimmed by 5 bases and J by 2 bases, leaving 16 bases between them. Germline CDR1 reads SGHDT; CDR2 reads YYEEEE. This CDR3 contains 16 residues. CDR3 in amino acids: CASRARGRANTGELFF. CDR3 DNA sequence: TGTGCCAGCAGGGCGCGAGGCAGGGCTAACACCGGGGAGCTGTTTTTT.

This clonotype was recorded at least ten times. This rearrangement joins TRBV27 to TRBJ2-2; D assignment may be TRBD1 or TRBD2 (5 bases each). This CDR3 region has 16 residues. V was pared by 0 bases and J by 4 bases, with 12 bases between. Germline-derived CDR1 and CDR2 are MNHEY and SMNVEV (reference sequence). The CDR3: CASSLSGPPFTGELFF. The DNA of the CDR3 is TGTGCCAGCAGTTTATCGGGACCCCCCTTCACCGGGGAGCTGTTTTTT.

This clonotype was counted at least ten times. The chain carries TRBV4-3 and TRBJ2-1, with TRBD2 matching over 11 bases. V lost 1 base, J lost 4 bases, and 12 bases stayed unmatched. The germline V gene has CDR1 LGHNA and CDR2 YSLEER. The CDR3 sequence is 19 residues long. The CDR3 loop is CASSQGLAGGPLAYNEQFF. CDR3 in DNA: TGCGCCAGCAGCCAAGGCCTAGCGGGGGGACCCCTCGCGTACAATGAGCAGTTCTTC.

V gene TRBV5-1 combines with J gene TRBJ2-7; D is possibly TRBD1 (6 bases). V was clipped by 5 bases and J by 4 bases, with 16 bases between them. CDR1 and CDR2 (germline): SGHRS, YFSETQ. The length of the CDR3 is 14 residues. CDR3 in amino acids: CASRLGTPPYEQYF. The CDR3 DNA is TGCGCCAGCAGGCTCGGGACACCCCCTTACGAGCAGTACTTC.

The chain has TRBV10-3 and TRBJ2-3, with 11 positions matching TRBD1. Looked up from germline, CDR1 is ENHRY and CDR2 is SYGVKD. With V trimmed by 6 bases and J by 5 bases, 7 bases remained unmatched. This CDR3 is 15 amino acids long. CDR3 loop: CAISGDRGARDTQYF. The CDR3 nucleotides read TGTGCCATCAGCGGGGACAGGGGGGCAAGAGATACGCAGTATTTT.

The sample holds a few counts of this clonotype. The chain combines TRBV18 with TRBJ1-3; no reliable D call. The germline V gene has CDR1 KGHSH and CDR2 LQKENI. V shed 2 bases and J shed 4 bases, with 6 bases lying between them. This CDR3 is 13 amino acids long. The CDR3 reads CASSPNPGNTIYF. Written as DNA, the CDR3 is TGTGCCAGCTCACCAAATCCCGGAAACACCATATATTTT. The full variable domain, completed using reference TRBV18 and TRBJ1-3, is NAGVMQNPRHLVRRRGQEARLRCSPMKGHSHVYWYRQLPEEGLKFMVYLQKENIIDESGMPKERFSAEFPKEGPSILRIQQVVRGDSAAYFCASSPNPGNTIYFGEGSWLTVV.

In this sample, this clonotype turned up a few times. The genes are TRBV12-3 or TRBV12-4 and TRBJ1-4; 8 bases align to TRBD1. J was trimmed by 3 bases and V by 5 bases; bases with no gene match: 11. The CDR3 contains 17 residues. The CDR3 is CASSQPRDRSSNEKLFF. For the CDR3, the DNA is TGTGCCAGCAGTCAACCCCGGGACAGGAGTTCTAATGAAAAACTGTTTTTT.

As regards this clonotype: Just one base apart from a much larger clone, this may be a read error. J is TRBJ2-3 and V is TRBV7-2; possible D gene TRBD2, 5 bases. Deletions cut 7 bases from V and 1 base from J, with 18 bases between. The CDR3 covers 16 residues. The germline V gene encodes CDR1 SGHTA and CDR2 FQGNSA. The CDR3 loop is CASNPGINDGTDTQYF. CDR3 in DNA: TGTGCCAGCAACCCGGGGATTAACGATGGCACAGATACGCAGTATTTT.